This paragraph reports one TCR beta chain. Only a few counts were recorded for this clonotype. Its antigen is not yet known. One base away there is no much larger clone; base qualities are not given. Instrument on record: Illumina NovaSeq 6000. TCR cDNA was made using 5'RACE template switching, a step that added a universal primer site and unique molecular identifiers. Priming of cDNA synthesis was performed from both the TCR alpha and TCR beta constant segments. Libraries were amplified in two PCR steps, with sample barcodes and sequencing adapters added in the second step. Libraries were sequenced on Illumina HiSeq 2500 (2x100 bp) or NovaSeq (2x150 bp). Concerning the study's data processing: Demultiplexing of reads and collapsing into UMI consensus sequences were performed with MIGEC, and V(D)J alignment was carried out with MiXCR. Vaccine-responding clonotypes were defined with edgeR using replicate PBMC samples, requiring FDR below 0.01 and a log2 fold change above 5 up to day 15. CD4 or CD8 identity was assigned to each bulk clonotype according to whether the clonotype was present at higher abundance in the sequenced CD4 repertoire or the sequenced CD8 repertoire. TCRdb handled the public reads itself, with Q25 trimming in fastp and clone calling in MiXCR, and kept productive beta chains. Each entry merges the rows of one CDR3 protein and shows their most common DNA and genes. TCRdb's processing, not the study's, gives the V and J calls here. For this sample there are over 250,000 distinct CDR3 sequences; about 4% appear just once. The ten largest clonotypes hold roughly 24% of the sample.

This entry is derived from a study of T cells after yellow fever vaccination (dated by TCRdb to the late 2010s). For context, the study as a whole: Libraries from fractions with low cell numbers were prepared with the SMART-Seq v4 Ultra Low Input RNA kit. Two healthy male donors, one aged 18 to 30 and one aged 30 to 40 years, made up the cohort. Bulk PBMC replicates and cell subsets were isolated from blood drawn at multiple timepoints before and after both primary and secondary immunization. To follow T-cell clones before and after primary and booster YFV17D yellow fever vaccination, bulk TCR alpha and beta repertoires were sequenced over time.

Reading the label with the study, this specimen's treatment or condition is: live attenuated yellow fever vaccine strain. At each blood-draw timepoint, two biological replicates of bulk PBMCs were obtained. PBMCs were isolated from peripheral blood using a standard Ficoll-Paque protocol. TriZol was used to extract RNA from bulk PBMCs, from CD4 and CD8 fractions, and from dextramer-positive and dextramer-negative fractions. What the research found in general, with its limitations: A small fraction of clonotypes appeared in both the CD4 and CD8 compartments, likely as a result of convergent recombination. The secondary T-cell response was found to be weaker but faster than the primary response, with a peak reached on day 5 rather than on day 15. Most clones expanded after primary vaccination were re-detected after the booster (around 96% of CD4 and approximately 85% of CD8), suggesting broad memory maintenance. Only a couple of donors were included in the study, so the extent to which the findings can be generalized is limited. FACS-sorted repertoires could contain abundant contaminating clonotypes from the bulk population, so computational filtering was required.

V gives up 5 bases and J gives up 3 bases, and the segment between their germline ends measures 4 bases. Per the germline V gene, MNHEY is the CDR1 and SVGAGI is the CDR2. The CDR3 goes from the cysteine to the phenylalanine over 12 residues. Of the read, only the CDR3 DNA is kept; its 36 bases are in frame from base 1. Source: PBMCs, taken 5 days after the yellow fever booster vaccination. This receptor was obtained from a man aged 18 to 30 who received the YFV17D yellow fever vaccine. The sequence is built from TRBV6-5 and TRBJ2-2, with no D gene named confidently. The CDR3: CASSPHTGELFF. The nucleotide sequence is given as TGTGCCAGCAGTCCTCACACCGGGGAGCTGTTTTTT.